Described below is a single TCR beta chain sequence and its context. Its antigen is currently unknown. The sample belongs to a study of CD8 T cells in cerebrospinal fluid in Alzheimer's disease. Study-level background: Clonal expansion of CSF T cells was measured with plate-based and droplet-based single-cell sequencing. Study observations and caveats: Healthy subjects less often had a clone of at least 3% than Alzheimer's patients.

Profiling of CSF cells used 10X single-cell V(D)J plus 5' expression. Reanalyzing the 10x single-cell sequencing reads, TCRdb keeps one entry per CDR3 protein, without DNA. Recorded for this sample: several hundred distinct CDR3 sequences. CDR1 PRHDT and CDR2 FYEKMQ come from the germline V gene (reference sequence). CDR3 size: 11 residues. The chain links TRBV13 to TRBJ1-1. Sequences were obtained from cerebrospinal fluid. The sequence was collected from a human donor in good health. The CDR3 is CASRQYTEAFF.